A single sample is the source of the 5 T cell receptor beta chains below, sequenced in a study of blood T cell repertoires in COVID-19. Data came from immunoSEQ multiplex PCR; TCRdb stores just in-frame clones and leaves some out. The data show 200,000 to 250,000 clones, with 80% to 85% seen just once and less than 6% held by the top ten. Sequencing was done on a sample of peripheral blood. These receptors were collected from a woman in her seventies with COVID-19, enrolled during active disease.

This sequence joins TRBV7-2 and TRBJ2-4; 8 positions agree with TRBD1. The CDR3 spans 15 residues. V lost 3 bases and J lost 1; bases outside the gene matches: 2. Germline CDR1 SGHTA, CDR2 FQGNSA. As DNA, the CDR3 is TGTGCCAGCAGCTTTCGACAGGGGGCCAAAAACATTCAGTACTTC. It encodes CASSFRQGAKNIQYF.

J is TRBJ2-7 and V is TRBV6-1, with 8 bases that match TRBD1. V was clipped by 0 bases and J by 0 bases; unmatched bases: 16. Per germline, CDR1 MNHNS and CDR2 SASEGT. The CDR3 contains 20 residues. CDR3: CASSEAWTGYIGLGSYEQYF. The CDR3 DNA reads as TGTGCCAGCAGTGAAGCGTGGACAGGGTACATAGGGTTGGGCTCCTACGAGCAGTACTTC.

This clone was observed a few times. The chain couples TRBV3-1 (or the pseudogene TRBV3-2) to TRBJ2-7, with 8 nucleotides matching TRBD2. V trimming: 3 bases; J trimming: 3 bases; junction bases outside the gene matches: 1. CDR1 is LGHDT, CDR2 YNNKEL, per germline (reference sequence). The CDR3 runs 13 residues. CDR3 coding DNA: TGTGCCAGCAGCCAGGGACTAGTCTACGAGCAGTACTTC. The encoded protein is CASSQGLVYEQYF.

In this sample, this clone turned up once. The V and J genes are TRBV2 and TRBJ2-3, with a possible D match to TRBD2 (5 bases). The CDR3 consists of 14 residues. Deletions cut 10 bases from V and 0 bases from J, with 14 bases between. The germline V gene encodes CDR1 SNHLY and CDR2 FYNNEI. The chain's CDR3 is CATRLLSSTDTQYF. The CDR3, as DNA: TGTGCCACTAGACTACTTTCGAGCACAGATACGCAGTATTTT.

V gene TRBV12-3 or TRBV12-4 combines with J gene TRBJ2-3; TRBD2 matches 8 bases. This CDR3 region has 12 residues. V gave up 6 bases and J gave up 10 bases; unmatched junction bases: 6. In DNA, the CDR3 is TGTGCCAGCAGGAGGGGACTAGTCGCGCAGTATTTT. Protein product: CASRRGLVAQYF.